The 32 T cell receptor beta chains below all came from one sample that was sequenced in a study of response to subunit inactivated influenza vaccine. One entry per CDR3 protein results from TCRdb running MiXCR on the RT-PCR reads. Of some 540,000 distinct CDR3 sequences listed, approximately 24% are singletons. This sample was shared with a second study, whose subject was T cells expressing NK-cell markers. From that paper: TCR beta cDNA was made by 5'RACE template switching with UMIs.

Material: CD4+ T cells sorted from PBMCs, obtained 12 days after vaccination. The receptors derive from a middle-aged man who received an inactivated influenza vaccine.

The chain uses TRBV20-1 and TRBJ1-5, with TRBD1 as a possible D gene (6 bases). Trimming left V 5 bases short and J 7 bases short, with 21 bases between. The length of the CDR3 is 15 residues. Germline CDR1 reads DFQATT; CDR2 reads SNEGSKA (reference sequence). The CDR3 here is CSAYKTGSGRQPQHF. In DNA, the CDR3 is TGCAGTGCTTACAAAACAGGGTCCGGCAGGCAGCCCCAGCATTTT.

This clonotype showed up just a few times. V is TRBV28 and J is TRBJ1-1; D remains ambiguous. V gave up 6 bases and J gave up 5 bases, with 16 bases separating them. This CDR3 has 14 residues. CDR1 MDHEN and CDR2 SYDVKM come from the germline V gene. The CDR3 nucleotides read TGTGCCAGCAGGAGACACAGATCGGGAACTGAAGCTTTCTTT. It yields the protein CASRRHRSGTEAFF.

This clonotype was seen only once. This sequence joins TRBV5-1 and TRBJ2-1; perhaps D is TRBD1 or TRBD2 (6 bases each). CDR3 length: 20 residues. Germline CDR1 and CDR2: SGHRS and YFSETQ. V lost 1 base and J lost 2, with 25 bases in between. CDR3 residues: CASSLLKGGTIASPYNEQFF. The CDR3 nucleotides are TGCGCCAGCAGCTTGTTAAAGGGGGGAACTATAGCCTCCCCCTACAATGAGCAGTTCTTC.

The chain joins TRBV7-9 to TRBJ1-1; 7 nucleotides agree with TRBD1. The V gene end was trimmed by 11 bases and the J gene end by 6 bases; junction bases not matched to a gene: 9. CDR3 size: 12 residues. Looked up from germline, CDR1 is SEHNR and CDR2 is FQNEAQ (reference sequence). CDR3 loop: CAVLRGSSEAFF. The CDR3 DNA is TGTGCCGTCCTCAGGGGGAGCTCTGAAGCTTTCTTT.

The chain carries TRBV12-3 or TRBV12-4 and TRBJ2-7, with 8 bases identical to TRBD1. The CDR3 covers 14 residues. Trimming at V came to 4 bases and at J to 7 bases, leaving 9 bases not matched to a gene. The CDR3 spells CASSSVRGRGEQYF. The CDR3 coding sequence is TGTGCCAGCAGTTCCGTCAGGGGGCGGGGTGAGCAGTACTTC.

This clonotype was seen more than once but under ten times. The chain has TRBV6-5 and TRBJ2-3; D is possibly TRBD2 (6 bases). Trimming took off 3 bases at V and 4 bases at J, with 26 bases between the two ends. This CDR3 is 19 amino acids long. Germline V gene lookup returns CDR1 MNHEY and CDR2 SVGAGI. CDR3 residues: CASSYRRQMAGRGADTQYF. Written as DNA, the CDR3 is TGTGCCAGCAGTTATAGGAGACAGATGGCGGGACGTGGGGCAGATACGCAGTATTTT.

The sample holds many counts of this clonotype. This chain connects TRBV29-1 to TRBJ2-5, with TRBD1 matching 9 bases. The germline V gene has CDR1 SQVTM and CDR2 ANQGSEA. This CDR3 is built from 14 residues. With V trimmed by 1 base and J by 5 bases, 5 bases remained unmatched. The DNA for the CDR3 is TGCAGCGTTGAAGGGGGACAGGGAATCGAGACCCAGTACTTC. This translates into CSVEGGQGIETQYF.

This rearrangement joins TRBV5-1 to TRBJ2-5; the match to TRBD1 covers 9 bases. Per germline, CDR1 SGHRS and CDR2 YFSETQ. The CDR3 consists of 16 residues. Trimming cost V 2 bases and J 4 bases; bases outside gene matches: 9. CDR3 nucleotides: TGCGCCAGCAGCTTAAACGGGGACAGGGCCCGAGAGACCCAGTACTTC. Residues: CASSLNGDRARETQYF.

The gene calls are TRBV7-8 and TRBJ2-7, with 7 bases aligning to TRBD1. Germline V gene data show CDR1 as SGHVS and CDR2 as FQNEAQ. The CDR3 loop spans 14 amino acids. V was pared by 7 bases and J by 3 bases, with 9 bases of the junction left unmatched. CDR3 residues: CASTLEDRSYEQYF. The CDR3 DNA is TGTGCCAGCACCCTTGAGGACAGGAGCTACGAGCAGTACTTC.

This clonotype has a single count. CDR3 residues: CASRGPVPETQYF. CDR3 DNA: TGTGCCAGCAGGGGGCCGGTCCCGGAGACCCAGTACTTC. The chain links TRBV12-3 or TRBV12-4 to TRBJ2-5; possibly TRBD1 for D (5 bases). The V gene lost 6 bases and the J gene lost 5 bases, with 13 bases spanning the gap. The CDR3 covers 13 residues.

In this sample, this clonotype turned up many times. The chain combines TRBV12-3 or TRBV12-4 with TRBJ2-1; 7 nucleotides agree with TRBD1. The CDR3 loop spans 15 amino acids. J was trimmed by 2 bases and V by 6 bases; bases with no gene match: 7. The CDR3 protein is CASSRGGTAYNEQFF. CDR3 DNA: TGTGCCAGCAGCCGAGGGGGCACAGCCTACAATGAGCAGTTCTTC.

J is TRBJ2-7 and V is TRBV19, with TRBD1 identical over 7 bases. The CDR3 runs 14 residues. V trimming: 1 base; J trimming: 3 bases; junction bases outside the gene matches: 3. CDR1 is LNHDA and CDR2 is SQIVND in the germline V gene (reference sequence). DNA of the CDR3: TGTGCCAGTAGTATAGCAGGGACAGTCTACGAGCAGTACTTC. Its protein product is CASSIAGTVYEQYF.

This clonotype has more than one count but fewer than ten. The V and J genes are TRBV15 and TRBJ1-6; tentatively, D is TRBD1 (5 bases). Trimming cost V 1 base and J 7 bases, with 11 bases left between them. This CDR3 spans 15 amino acids. Germline CDR1 reads LNHNV; CDR2 reads YYDKDF (reference sequence). CDR3 nucleotides: TGTGCCACCAGCAGAGTTGGACGGGACAATTCACCCCTCCACTTT. It codes for CATSRVGRDNSPLHF.

The chain combines TRBV2 with TRBJ2-1; TRBD1 matches at 7 bases. CDR3 length equals 14 residues. Unmatched junction bases numbered 6, after V lost 9 bases and J lost 1 base. The germline V gene has CDR1 SNHLY and CDR2 FYNNEI. CDR3 nucleotide sequence: TGTGCCAGTGTTATACAGGGGTCCTACAATGAGCAGTTCTTC. Translating it yields CASVIQGSYNEQFF.

V is TRBV11-2 and J is TRBJ2-5; 14 bases match TRBD2. The CDR3 has 18 residues. Germline-derived CDR1 and CDR2 are SGHAT and FQNNGV. Trimming cost V 4 bases and J 0 bases; bases outside gene matches: 7. CDR3 loop: CASSWGLAGARYQETQYF. The CDR3 nucleotides are TGTGCCAGCAGCTGGGGACTAGCGGGGGCCCGGTACCAAGAGACCCAGTACTTC.

The rearrangement links TRBV20-1 to TRBJ2-7, with 10 bases identical to TRBD2. Trimming took 0 bases from V and 5 from J; bases not matched to a gene: 7. Per germline, CDR1 DFQATT and CDR2 SNEGSKA (reference sequence). The CDR3 runs to 15 residues. The CDR3 nucleotides read TGCAGTGCTAGAGACAGCGGGAGGGGGATAAACGAGCAGTACTTC. It translates to CSARDSGRGINEQYF.

This clonotype has more than one count but fewer than ten. This rearrangement joins TRBV6-9 to TRBJ2-7; weak D call: TRBD2 (6 bases). CDR1 and CDR2 (germline): MNHGY, SVAAGI. Trimming removed 7 bases from V and 0 bases from J, with 13 bases in between. CDR3 length: 14 residues. The CDR3 region is CASNWGSGSYEQYF. As DNA, the CDR3 is TGTGCCAGCAATTGGGGTAGCGGCTCCTACGAGCAGTACTTC.

Ten or more counts support this clonotype. The rearrangement links TRBV11-2 to TRBJ1-1; D remains ambiguous. V lost 5 bases and J 0 bases, leaving 7 bases between the germline ends. Germline loops: CDR1 SGHAT, CDR2 FQNNGV. This CDR3 has 13 residues. This chain's CDR3 is CASSRRVNTEAFF. The CDR3 DNA follows: TGTGCCAGCAGCCGGAGGGTGAACACTGAAGCTTTCTTT.

V gene TRBV28 combines with J gene TRBJ2-2, with a tentative D call TRBD1 (5 bases). Germline V gene data show CDR1 as MDHEN and CDR2 as SYDVKM. This CDR3 spans 13 amino acids. V shed 6 bases and J shed 3 bases, with 8 bases lying between them. The CDR3 spells CASRPGYTGELFF. The CDR3 DNA follows: TGTGCCAGCAGGCCAGGGTACACCGGGGAGCTGTTTTTT.

The J gene is TRBJ2-5, the V gene TRBV7-2; no reliable D call. The V gene's germline CDR1 is SGHTA and CDR2 FQGNSA. This CDR3 contains 16 residues. V was clipped by 2 bases and J by 0 bases, with 13 bases between them. CDR3: CASSLSARTYQETQYF. The CDR3, as DNA: TGTGCCAGCAGCTTATCGGCGAGGACGTACCAAGAGACCCAGTACTTC.

This clonotype was picked up many times. The chain is built from TRBV7-2 and TRBJ2-5, with unresolved D. This CDR3 spans 12 amino acids. V lost 6 bases to trimming and J lost 5 bases, with 10 bases between them. Germline values: CDR1 SGHTA, CDR2 FQGNSA. The CDR3 region is CASSPTGETQYF. CDR3 DNA: TGTGCCAGCAGTCCAACCGGGGAGACCCAGTACTTC.

This clonotype was detected a few times. The CDR3 coding sequence is TGTGCCAGCAGCTTAACAGGGGGCGCAGGCAATCAGCCCCAGCATTTT. It translates to CASSLTGGAGNQPQHF. The chain has TRBV7-2 and TRBJ1-5; 9 bases agree with TRBD1. The CDR3 extends over 16 amino acids. V dropped 2 bases and J dropped 2; count of bases not matched to a gene: 4. CDR1 and CDR2 (germline): SGHTA, FQGNSA.

The chain recombines TRBV20-1 with TRBJ1-1; TRBD1 might be the D (5 bases). The CDR3 extends over 13 amino acids. CDR1 and CDR2 from the germline V gene are DFQATT and SNEGSKA (reference sequence). Trimming pared 3 bases from V and 1 base from J, leaving 9 bases between. CDR3 bases: TGCAGTGCTAGCCCAGGGTCGAACACTGAAGCTTTCTTT. Amino acid sequence: CSASPGSNTEAFF.

Only a few counts were recorded for this clonotype. V usage is TRBV4-3 and J usage is TRBJ2-7; D call uncertain. This CDR3 contains 16 residues. The V gene's germline CDR1 is LGHNA and CDR2 YSLEER. The V and J ends lost 0 bases and 1 base respectively, with 13 bases between them. CDR3 protein: CASSQDLGSASYEQYF. CDR3 sequence (DNA): TGCGCCAGCAGCCAAGATCTGGGTTCAGCGTCCTACGAGCAGTACTTC.

The rearrangement links TRBV7-9 to TRBJ2-3, with D unclear. With 2 bases removed from V and 0 bases from J, the gap between germline ends came to 15 bases. There are 17 residues in the CDR3. The germline CDR1 and CDR2 sequences are SEHNR and FQNEAQ (reference sequence). Here the CDR3 reads CASSLPPIGRSTDTQYF. CDR3 DNA sequence: TGTGCCAGCAGCTTACCCCCTATAGGTAGAAGCACAGATACGCAGTATTTT.

This clonotype was seen a few times. The chain is built from TRBV18 and TRBJ1-4; no clear D. This CDR3 contains 14 residues. Germline V gives CDR1 KGHSH, CDR2 LQKENI. Trimming shortened V by 0 bases and J by 8 bases, and 10 bases separated the two germline ends. The CDR3 bases are TGTGCCAGCTCACCACCCGCGCAGCCGGAAAAACTGTTTTTT. Amino acid sequence: CASSPPAQPEKLFF. Full variable domain (outside the CDR3, taken from reference TRBV18 and TRBJ1-4): NAGVMQNPRHLVRRRGQEARLRCSPMKGHSHVYWYRQLPEEGLKFMVYLQKENIIDESGMPKERFSAEFPKEGPSILRIQQVVRGDSAAYFCASSPPAQPEKLFFGSGTQLSVL.

This chain links TRBV5-1 with TRBJ2-1, with 12 bases identical to TRBD2. The CDR3 length is 15 residues. The J segment lost 7 bases and the V segment lost 4 bases, leaving 6 bases of the junction unmatched. Germline loops: CDR1 SGHRS, CDR2 YFSETQ. The CDR3 coding sequence is TGCGCCAGCAGCCACGGACTAGCGGGAAGGAATGAGCAGTTCTTC. Its protein is CASSHGLAGRNEQFF.

Here the CDR3 DNA reads TGCGCCAGCAGCCAAGATCCCCCCAGGGTCTACGAGCAGTACTTC. This codes for CASSQDPPRVYEQYF. The chain has TRBV4-1 and TRBJ2-7, with D possibly matching TRBD1 (5 bases). V was clipped by 0 bases and J by 3 bases, with 12 bases between them. CDR3 size: 15 residues. Germline lookup yields CDR1 MGHRA and CDR2 YSYEKL.

This clonotype was counted at least ten times. The V and J genes are TRBV3-1 and TRBJ2-7, with D possibly matching TRBD1 (5 bases). The germline gives CDR1 LGHDT, CDR2 YNNKEL (reference sequence). CDR3 length: 14 amino acids. V was clipped by 4 bases and J by 4 bases, with 14 bases between them. The CDR3 nucleotides read TGTGCCAGCAGCCTCGGACCTGACAGATACGAGCAGTACTTC. This gives the protein CASSLGPDRYEQYF.

The chain combines TRBV23-1 with TRBJ2-7, with 8 bases identical to TRBD1. TRBV23-1 is labeled an ORF, and its function is uncertain. J gave up 2 bases and V 1 base, and 7 bases lay outside the gene matches. The CDR3 consists of 16 residues. In DNA, the CDR3 is TGCGCCAGCAGTCAATACAGGGGGGAACCTCCCTACGAGCAGTACTTC. It specifies CASSQYRGEPPYEQYF.

The chain has TRBV27 and TRBJ2-2; 8 bases align to TRBD1. Trimming at V came to 6 bases and at J to 1 base, leaving 10 bases not matched to a gene. The CDR3 extends over 17 amino acids. From germline, CDR1 is MNHEY and CDR2 SMNVEV (reference sequence). CDR3 amino acids: CASREGWGTGNTGELFF. In DNA, the CDR3 is TGTGCCAGCAGGGAAGGTTGGGGGACAGGGAACACCGGGGAGCTGTTTTTT.

CDR3 coding DNA: TGCAGCGCCACCCGGGGGGGGTTATCCTACGAGCAGTACTTC. Translated: CSATRGGLSYEQYF. The chain joins TRBV29-1 to TRBJ2-7; 8 bases are a match to TRBD2. The CDR3 spans 14 residues. The ends lost 7 bases at V and 1 base at J; junction bases unmatched: 9. CDR1 is SQVTM and CDR2 is ANQGSEA in the germline V gene.